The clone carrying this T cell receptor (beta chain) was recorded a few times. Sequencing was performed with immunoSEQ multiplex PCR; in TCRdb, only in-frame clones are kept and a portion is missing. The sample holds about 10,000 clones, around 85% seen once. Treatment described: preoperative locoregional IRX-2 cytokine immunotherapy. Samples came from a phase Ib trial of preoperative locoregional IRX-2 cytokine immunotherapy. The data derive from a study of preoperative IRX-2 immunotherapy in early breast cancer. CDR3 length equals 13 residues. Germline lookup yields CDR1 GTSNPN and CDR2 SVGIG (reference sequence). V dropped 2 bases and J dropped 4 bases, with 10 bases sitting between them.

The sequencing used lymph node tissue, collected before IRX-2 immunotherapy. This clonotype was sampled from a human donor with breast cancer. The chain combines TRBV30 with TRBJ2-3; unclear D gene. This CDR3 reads CAWSKTYADTQYF. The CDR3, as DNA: TGTGCCTGGAGTAAGACCTACGCAGATACGCAGTATTTT.